These T cell receptor beta chains were read from a single sample in a study of human T cells and chemical hapten exposure. TCRdb independently ran MiXCR on the RACE reads; one entry per CDR3 protein. The data hold fewer than 500,000 distinct CDR3 sequences, with more than 4.5% observed a single time. The sequencing here drew on whole blood, taken in connection with sensitization to the hapten diphenylcyclopropenone (DPC). The origin of the receptors is a woman between 45 and 60 years old with alopecia areata. Some clones in this sample may be carry-over from other donors' samples. The CDR3 runs from the conserved cysteine through the conserved F or W. The D gene is left open where the match is weak. Part of the rows lack a size; the others show once, few, many or a class for expanded clones.

clone_size: -; j_call: TRBJ1-2; d_call: -; v_call: TRBV15; cdr3_nt: TGTGCCACCAGCAATGGGGGAGCCCCTAACTATGGCTACACCTTC; cdr3_aa: CATSNGGAPNYGYTF
clone_size: many; j_call: TRBJ2-3; d_call: TRBD1; v_call: TRBV20-1; cdr3_nt: TGCAGTGCTAGAGACAGACAGGGGAACACAGATACGCAGTATTTT; cdr3_aa: CSARDRQGNTDTQYF
clone_size: many; j_call: TRBJ2-3; d_call: -; v_call: TRBV10-3; cdr3_nt: TGTGCCATCAGTGTCTCGAGGGCTAGCACAGATACGCAGTATTTT; cdr3_aa: CAISVSRASTDTQYF
clone_size: many; j_call: TRBJ2-5; d_call: -; v_call: TRBV20-1; cdr3_nt: TGCAGTGCAAATACGGTGACCCAGTACTTC; cdr3_aa: CSANTVTQYF
clone_size: many; j_call: TRBJ2-3; d_call: -; v_call: TRBV27; cdr3_nt: TGTGCCAGCAGACCCGCCGGGGGTGAGGGTACGCAGTATTTT; cdr3_aa: CASRPAGGEGTQYF
clone_size: few; j_call: TRBJ2-7; d_call: TRBD1; v_call: TRBV4-2; cdr3_nt: TGTGCCAGCAGCCAACCGGGACAGGGCCACGAGCAGTACTTC; cdr3_aa: CASSQPGQGHEQYF
clone_size: many; j_call: TRBJ1-5; d_call: TRBD1; v_call: TRBV20-1; cdr3_nt: TGCAGTGCTAGGGGAGCCAGGACAGGGGCCCTTAGCAATCAGCCCCAGCATTTT; cdr3_aa: CSARGARTGALSNQPQHF
clone_size: many; j_call: TRBJ2-5; d_call: -; v_call: TRBV12-3/TRBV12-4; cdr3_nt: TGTGCCAGCAAGGGTGGGTCAGGAACCCAGTACTTC; cdr3_aa: CASKGGSGTQYF
clone_size: -; j_call: TRBJ2-5; d_call: TRBD2; v_call: TRBV11-2; cdr3_nt: TGTGCCAGCAGCTTAGGGACTAGCGGGAGGGGAGAGACCCAGTACTTC; cdr3_aa: CASSLGTSGRGETQYF
clone_size: -; j_call: TRBJ1-5; d_call: TRBD1; v_call: TRBV18; cdr3_nt: TGTGCCAGCTCAGCTACAGGGGGTGACAATCAGCCCCAGCATTTT; cdr3_aa: CASSATGGDNQPQHF
clone_size: many; j_call: TRBJ1-3; d_call: -; v_call: TRBV12-3/TRBV12-4; cdr3_nt: TGTGCCAGCAGTTTCACAGGCGGTGGAAACACCATATATTTT; cdr3_aa: CASSFTGGGNTIYF
clone_size: -; j_call: TRBJ2-5; d_call: -; v_call: TRBV29-1; cdr3_nt: TGCAGCGTTGGTCGGACAGCCCAAGAGACCCAGTACTTC; cdr3_aa: CSVGRTAQETQYF
clone_size: many; j_call: TRBJ2-1; d_call: TRBD2; v_call: TRBV14; cdr3_nt: TGTGCCAGCAGCCCAGGACTAGCCTCCTACAATGAGCAGTTCTTC; cdr3_aa: CASSPGLASYNEQFF
clone_size: many; j_call: TRBJ2-1; d_call: TRBD2; v_call: TRBV14; cdr3_nt: TGTGCCAGCAGTCCCAGGACTAGCGGATTCTACAATGAGCAGTTCTTC; cdr3_aa: CASSPRTSGFYNEQFF
clone_size: many; j_call: TRBJ1-2; d_call: -; v_call: TRBV12-3/TRBV12-4; cdr3_nt: TGTGCCAGCAGCCTGAGGGTCGGCAGACTCTATGGCTACACCTTC; cdr3_aa: CASSLRVGRLYGYTF
clone_size: -; j_call: TRBJ2-3; d_call: TRBD1; v_call: TRBV29-1; cdr3_nt: TGCAGCGCCCCTTTACCCGGACAGGGGTACACAGATACGCAGTATTTT; cdr3_aa: CSAPLPGQGYTDTQYF
clone_size: -; j_call: TRBJ2-1; d_call: TRBD2; v_call: TRBV20-1; cdr3_nt: TGCAGTGCTATGGCGCGGGGGGGCACTGAGCAGTTCTTC; cdr3_aa: CSAMARGGTEQFF
clone_size: many; j_call: TRBJ2-5; d_call: TRBD1; v_call: TRBV6-5; cdr3_nt: TGTGCCAGCAGTCCGGGGACAGAAGGAAAAGAGACCCAGTACTTC; cdr3_aa: CASSPGTEGKETQYF
clone_size: many; j_call: TRBJ1-2; d_call: -; v_call: TRBV12-3/TRBV12-4; cdr3_nt: TGTGCCAGCAGTCTGAGGGCCCGCTATGGCTACACCTTC; cdr3_aa: CASSLRARYGYTF
clone_size: many; j_call: TRBJ2-7; d_call: -; v_call: TRBV6-1; cdr3_nt: TGTGCCAGCAGTGAATGGAAGGGTACCTACGAGCAGTACTTC; cdr3_aa: CASSEWKGTYEQYF
clone_size: many; j_call: TRBJ1-4; d_call: TRBD1; v_call: TRBV3-1; cdr3_nt: TGTGCCAGCAGCCTATTCCGGGACAGGGGCGAAAAACTGTTTTTT; cdr3_aa: CASSLFRDRGEKLFF
clone_size: many; j_call: TRBJ2-1; d_call: -; v_call: TRBV28; cdr3_nt: TGTGCCAGCAGTCCTCTCAGGAGTTCCTACAATGAGCAGTTCTTC; cdr3_aa: CASSPLRSSYNEQFF
clone_size: many; j_call: TRBJ2-4; d_call: -; v_call: TRBV7-8; cdr3_nt: TGTGCCAGCAGCTTAGAAGTCGAGGGAGGCAACATTCAGTACTTC; cdr3_aa: CASSLEVEGGNIQYF
clone_size: -; j_call: TRBJ1-2; d_call: -; v_call: TRBV4-1; cdr3_nt: TGCGCCACCCAGACGGCCTATGGCTACACCTTC; cdr3_aa: CATQTAYGYTF
clone_size: few; j_call: TRBJ2-1; d_call: TRBD2; v_call: TRBV6-6; cdr3_nt: TGTGCCAGCAGTTACTCGACTAGCGGGAGGGCCGGTGAGCAGTTCTTC; cdr3_aa: CASSYSTSGRAGEQFF
clone_size: many; j_call: TRBJ1-5; d_call: -; v_call: TRBV29-1; cdr3_nt: TGCAGCGTTGATCAGGGTCCCAATCAGCCCCAGCATTTT; cdr3_aa: CSVDQGPNQPQHF
clone_size: many; j_call: TRBJ2-1; d_call: -; v_call: TRBV2; cdr3_nt: TGTGCCAGCAGTGAAGACAATGAGCAGTTCTTC; cdr3_aa: CASSEDNEQFF
clone_size: few; j_call: TRBJ1-2; d_call: TRBD1; v_call: TRBV12-3/TRBV12-4; cdr3_nt: TGTGCCAGCAGTTTAGGTTGGACAGGGAAGGGCTACACCTTC; cdr3_aa: CASSLGWTGKGYTF
clone_size: few; j_call: TRBJ2-1; d_call: TRBD2; v_call: TRBV7-2; cdr3_nt: TGTGCCAGCAGCTCCTCCGGACTAGCGCGTTACAATGAGCAGTTCTTC; cdr3_aa: CASSSSGLARYNEQFF
clone_size: few; j_call: TRBJ2-5; d_call: -; v_call: TRBV10-3; cdr3_nt: TGTGCCATCAGTGAGTCAGGAGGGACCCAGTACTTC; cdr3_aa: CAISESGGTQYF
clone_size: many; j_call: TRBJ1-3; d_call: -; v_call: TRBV4-2; cdr3_nt: TGTGCCAGCAGCCAAGAGGCGGCACGGGGATCGGCTGGAAACACCATATATTTT; cdr3_aa: CASSQEAARGSAGNTIYF
clone_size: many; j_call: TRBJ2-7; d_call: -; v_call: TRBV12-3/TRBV12-4; cdr3_nt: TGTGCCAGCAGTTTCACCGGATCCTACGAGCAGTACTTC; cdr3_aa: CASSFTGSYEQYF
clone_size: many; j_call: TRBJ2-7; d_call: TRBD2; v_call: TRBV27; cdr3_nt: TGTGCCAGCAGTTTTGCGGGGGGCTCCTACGAGCAGTACTTC; cdr3_aa: CASSFAGGSYEQYF
clone_size: many; j_call: TRBJ2-1; d_call: TRBD2; v_call: TRBV28; cdr3_nt: TGTGCCAGCAGTCTCACTAGCGGGGTTATCTATGAGCAGTTCTTC; cdr3_aa: CASSLTSGVIYEQFF
clone_size: few; j_call: TRBJ2-1; d_call: TRBD2; v_call: TRBV13; cdr3_nt: TGTGCCAGCAGCTCCGGGACTAGCGGGGGGGTACGCGAGCAGTTCTTC; cdr3_aa: CASSSGTSGGVREQFF
clone_size: many; j_call: TRBJ2-2; d_call: -; v_call: TRBV6-5; cdr3_nt: TGTGCCAGCAGGCGAAACAGGTTTCCCGGGGAGCTGTTTTTT; cdr3_aa: CASRRNRFPGELFF
clone_size: many; j_call: TRBJ2-3; d_call: TRBD2; v_call: TRBV7-9; cdr3_nt: TGTGCCAGCAGCCCGTTAGGTTCGGCTAGCGGGAGTCTTGATACGCAGTATTTT; cdr3_aa: CASSPLGSASGSLDTQYF
clone_size: many; j_call: TRBJ1-5; d_call: -; v_call: TRBV18; cdr3_nt: TGTGCCAGCTCACCACCGACGGGGCAGCCCCAGCATTTT; cdr3_aa: CASSPPTGQPQHF
clone_size: few; j_call: TRBJ1-1; d_call: TRBD1; v_call: TRBV5-1; cdr3_nt: TGCGCCAGCAGCTCGACAGGGGGTCGCGGTGAAGCTTTCTTT; cdr3_aa: CASSSTGGRGEAFF
clone_size: -; j_call: TRBJ2-4; d_call: TRBD1; v_call: TRBV24-1; cdr3_nt: TGTGCCACCCGCCTCTCTCGGGACAGGGAAAACATTCAGTACTTC; cdr3_aa: CATRLSRDRENIQYF
clone_size: few; j_call: TRBJ1-6; d_call: -; v_call: TRBV18; cdr3_nt: TGTGCCAGCTCACTCAAGGCAGATTCACCCCTCCACTTT; cdr3_aa: CASSLKADSPLHF
clone_size: many; j_call: TRBJ1-2; d_call: -; v_call: TRBV20-1; cdr3_nt: TGCAGTGCATCGACAGAAAGCTATGGCTACACCTTC; cdr3_aa: CSASTESYGYTF
clone_size: once; j_call: TRBJ2-1; d_call: TRBD2; v_call: TRBV18; cdr3_nt: TGTGCCAGCTCACCACTGGTCTTCTTCGACAGGACTAGCGACTTTAACAATGAGCAGTTCTTC; cdr3_aa: CASSPLVFFDRTSDFNNEQFF
clone_size: many; j_call: TRBJ1-1; d_call: TRBD1; v_call: TRBV18; cdr3_nt: TGTGCCAGCTCACCACGACAGGGCGCCACTGAAGCTTTCTTT; cdr3_aa: CASSPRQGATEAFF
clone_size: few; j_call: TRBJ1-5; d_call: -; v_call: TRBV12-3/TRBV12-4; cdr3_nt: TGTGCCAGCAGATATATCGATCAGCCCCAGCATTTT; cdr3_aa: CASRYIDQPQHF